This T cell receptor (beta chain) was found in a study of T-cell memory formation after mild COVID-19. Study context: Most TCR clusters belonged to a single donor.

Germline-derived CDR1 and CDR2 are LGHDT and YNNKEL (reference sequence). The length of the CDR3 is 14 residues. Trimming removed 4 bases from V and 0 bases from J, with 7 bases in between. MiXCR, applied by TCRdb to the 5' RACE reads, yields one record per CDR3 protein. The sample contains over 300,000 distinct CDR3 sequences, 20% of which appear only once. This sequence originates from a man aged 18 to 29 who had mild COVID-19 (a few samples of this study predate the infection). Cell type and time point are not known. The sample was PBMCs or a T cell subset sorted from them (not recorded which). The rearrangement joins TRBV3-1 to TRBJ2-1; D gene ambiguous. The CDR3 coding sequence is TGTGCCAGCAGCCCGCCCTTCTCCTACAATGAGCAGTTCTTC. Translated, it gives CASSPPFSYNEQFF.